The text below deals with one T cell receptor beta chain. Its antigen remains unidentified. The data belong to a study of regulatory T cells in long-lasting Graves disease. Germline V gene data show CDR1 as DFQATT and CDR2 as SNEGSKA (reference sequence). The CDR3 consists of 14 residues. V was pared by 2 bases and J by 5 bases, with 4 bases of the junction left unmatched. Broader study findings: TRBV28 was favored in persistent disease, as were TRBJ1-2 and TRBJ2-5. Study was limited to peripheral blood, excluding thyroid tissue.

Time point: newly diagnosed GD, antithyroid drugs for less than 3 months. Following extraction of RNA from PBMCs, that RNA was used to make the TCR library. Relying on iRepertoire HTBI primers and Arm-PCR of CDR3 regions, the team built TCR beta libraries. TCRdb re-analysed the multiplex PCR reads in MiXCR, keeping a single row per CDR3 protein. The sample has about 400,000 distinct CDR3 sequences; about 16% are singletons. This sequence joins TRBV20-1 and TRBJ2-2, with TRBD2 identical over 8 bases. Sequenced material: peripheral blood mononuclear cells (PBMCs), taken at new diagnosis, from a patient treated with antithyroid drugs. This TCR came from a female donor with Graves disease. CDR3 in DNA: TGCAGTGCTAGACCGGGGGGGAGTACCGGGGAGCTGTTTTTT. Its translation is CSARPGGSTGELFF.